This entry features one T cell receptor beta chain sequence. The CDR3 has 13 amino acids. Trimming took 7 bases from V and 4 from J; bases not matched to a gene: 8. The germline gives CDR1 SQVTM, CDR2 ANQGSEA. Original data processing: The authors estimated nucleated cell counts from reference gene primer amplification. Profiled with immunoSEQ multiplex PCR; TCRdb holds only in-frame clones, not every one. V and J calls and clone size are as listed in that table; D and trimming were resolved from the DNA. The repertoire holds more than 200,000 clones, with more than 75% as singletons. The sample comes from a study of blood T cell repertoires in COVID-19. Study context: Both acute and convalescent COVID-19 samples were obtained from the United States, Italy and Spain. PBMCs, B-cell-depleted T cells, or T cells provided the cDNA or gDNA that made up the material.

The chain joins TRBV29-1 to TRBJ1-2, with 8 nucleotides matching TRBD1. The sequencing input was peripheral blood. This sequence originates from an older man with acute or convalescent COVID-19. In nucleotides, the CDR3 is TGCAGCGCCGCCGGGACAGGAGCCTATGGCTACACCTTC. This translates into CSAAGTGAYGYTF.